This TCR beta chain is drawn from a study of OX40 agonist ivuxolimab in advanced cancers. In the study overall: Patients were dosed with the agonistic anti-OX40 (CD134) antibody ivuxolimab.

Profiled with immunoSEQ multiplex PCR; TCRdb holds only in-frame clones, not every one. The sample lists fewer than 55,000 clones; roughly 80% were seen once. The CDR3 extends over 15 amino acids. Germline V gives CDR1 PRHDT, CDR2 FYEKMQ (reference sequence). Trimming removed 6 bases from V and 1 base from J, with 16 bases in between. This material consisted of CD4+ or CD8+ T cells sorted from blood, taken in a trial of the OX40 agonist ivuxolimab. This rearrangement joins TRBV13 to TRBJ2-7; D is ambiguous. The source is an adult with an advanced solid tumor such as melanoma, head and neck, liver or kidney cancer. The CDR3 protein is CASSDTAQFSYEQYF. CDR3 DNA: TGTGCCAGCAGTGATACAGCCCAATTTTCCTACGAGCAGTACTTC.